The entry below describes one T cell receptor beta chain. The CDR3 sequence is 16 residues long. J was trimmed by 2 bases and V by 5 bases; bases with no gene match: 11. Per germline, CDR1 SGHKS and CDR2 YYEKEE (reference sequence). The method was immunoSEQ multiplex PCR; TCRdb's version includes in-frame clones alone and lacks a portion of them. The data contain some 8,600 clones, roughly 89% of them singletons. This sample is drawn from a study of chemoradiotherapy in HPV16-positive cancers. This chain links TRBV5-5 with TRBJ2-7, with 9 bases fitting TRBD1. The receptor comes from a human donor with HPV-associated anogenital cancer. This material consisted of blood, taken from a patient who underwent chemoradiotherapy. This CDR3 reads CASSYRTGAQPYEQYF. The CDR3 DNA is TGTGCCAGCAGTTACCGGACAGGGGCACAGCCCTACGAGCAGTACTTC.